These 4 T cell receptor beta chains were all obtained from the same sample, sequenced in a study of blood T cell repertoires in COVID-19. Repertoires were generated with immunoSEQ multiplex PCR, while TCRdb's copy carries only in-frame clones and drops some. The data show 100,000 or so clones, 80% to 90% seen once. Source material: peripheral blood. These receptors were obtained from a woman in her sixties or seventies with acute or convalescent COVID-19.

J is TRBJ1-1 and V is TRBV5-4, with a tentative D call TRBD1 (5 bases). Germline lookup yields CDR1 SGHNT and CDR2 YYREEE (reference sequence). Trimming removed 4 bases from V and 1 base from J, with 14 bases in between. CDR3 length: 15 residues. The CDR3 loop reads CASSLIGHPNTEAFF. DNA for the CDR3: TGTGCCAGCAGCCTCATCGGACATCCGAACACTGAAGCTTTCTTT.

This clone has only a few counts. The rearrangement links TRBV20-1 to TRBJ2-7, with TRBD2 matching 7 bases. Germline V CDR1 and CDR2: DFQATT, SNEGSKA (reference sequence). This CDR3 is built from 13 residues. J gave up 4 bases and V 3 bases, and 6 bases lay outside the gene matches. The CDR3 protein is CSASILADYEQYF. CDR3 coding DNA: TGCAGTGCTAGTATTCTAGCGGATTACGAGCAGTACTTC.

CDR3 loop: CASSWGQRNEKLFF. As DNA, the CDR3 is TGTGCCAGCAGCTGGGGACAGAGAAATGAAAAACTGTTTTTT. The chain carries TRBV3-1 (or the pseudogene TRBV3-2) and TRBJ1-4; TRBD1 matches at 7 bases. Germline V gene sequence: CDR1 LGHDT, CDR2 YNNKEL (reference sequence). After removal of 5 bases from V and 5 bases from J, the junction contained 5 bases not matched to a gene. This CDR3 is 14 amino acids long.

The chain joins TRBV11-2 to TRBJ2-1, with D perhaps matching TRBD2 (5 bases). Trimming shortened V by 5 bases and J by 10 bases, and 15 bases separated the two germline ends. The CDR3 spans 13 residues. Germline V gene lookup returns CDR1 SGHAT and CDR2 FQNNGV. The chain's CDR3 is CASSIGLSWEQFF. DNA for the CDR3: TGTGCCAGCAGCATCGGACTTTCTTGGGAGCAGTTCTTC.